The T cell receptor beta chain under discussion was sequenced for a study of CD8 T cells in ankylosing spondylitis. General observations from the study: A motif in TCR beta, a set of eight highly homologous variants, appeared characteristic of ankylosing spondylitis blood. Clones linked to the disease showed a CD8+ phenotype. They occurred at relatively low frequencies in peripheral blood. Matched synovial fluid from ankylosing spondylitis patients was reported to be enriched for disease-linked clones. In the blood and synovial fluid of reactive arthritis, some motif variants had been previously reported.

V lost 4 bases, J lost 8 bases, and 13 bases lay in between. From germline, CDR1 is LGHDT and CDR2 YNNKEL (reference sequence). The CDR3 has 13 residues. Quantitative 5'-RACE with molecular barcodes generated TCR beta libraries. MiXCR, run by TCRdb on the 5' RACE reads, gives a single entry per CDR3 protein. This sample yields about 500,000 distinct CDR3 sequences, of which about 13% are seen a single time; 6.8% belongs to the top ten. Of note for this clonotype: Its antigen is not known.

This sequence joins TRBV3-1 and TRBJ2-3; the D gene could be TRBD1 or TRBD2 (5 bases each). Specimen: blood, either unsorted or a sorted T cell fraction (not recorded which). This TCR was sampled from a male donor with ankylosing spondylitis. The CDR3 is CASSPTLRGTQYF. Here the CDR3 DNA reads TGTGCCAGCAGCCCCACCCTGAGGGGTACGCAGTATTTT.